This TCR beta chain was sequenced in a study of human versus mouse CDR3 diversity and MHC coevolution. Assay: immunoSEQ multiplex PCR; the TCRdb copy retains only in-frame clones and omits some. The sample includes some 82,000 clones, about 94% seen only once; the top ten take 1.1% to 1.5%. In its sample, this clone was seen once. The CDR3 length is 18 residues. The ends lost 1 base at V and 1 base at J; junction bases unmatched: 6. Per germline, CDR1 SGHNT and CDR2 YYREEE (reference sequence). This receptor was identified in a person aged 25 to 69 in good health. Sequenced: naive CD4+ T cells from blood. Subset: CD45RO-negative CD62L-positive naive CD4 T cells. The genes are TRBV5-4 and TRBJ2-3; 13 bases align to TRBD2. The CDR3 spells CASSLKLAGGPGTDTQYF. CDR3 sequence (DNA): TGTGCCAGCAGCTTGAAACTAGCGGGGGGGCCTGGCACAGATACGCAGTATTTT.